These T cell receptor beta chains were read from a single sample in a study of T-cell memory formation after mild COVID-19. TCRdb called the 5' RACE reads again in MiXCR, with one record for every CDR3 protein. The sample records a few hundred thousand distinct CDR3 sequences, under 20% being singletons. The sequencing input was PBMCs or a T cell subset sorted from them (not recorded which). The source of these receptors is a man younger than 35 who had mild COVID-19 (a few samples of this study predate the infection). Cell type and time point are not known. Both conserved end residues are part of each CDR3. The D gene is left open where the match is weak. The listing skips clone size in some rows; elsewhere it reads once, few, many or a size class.

clone_size	d_call	v_call	j_call	cdr3_aa	cdr3_nt
few	TRBD1	TRBV7-2	TRBJ1-2	CASSLTGGKSGYTF	TGTGCCAGCAGCCTGACAGGGGGGAAGAGTGGCTACACCTTC
few	NA	TRBV6-6	TRBJ2-5	CASRPNGVETQYF	TGTGCCAGCAGGCCTAACGGGGTCGAGACCCAGTACTTC
few	TRBD1	TRBV19	TRBJ2-7	CASSIRTGGSYEQYF	TGTGCCAGTAGTATCCGGACAGGGGGGTCCTACGAGCAGTACTTC
few	TRBD2	TRBV27	TRBJ2-1	CASSLRLAGWDEQFF	TGTGCCAGCAGTTTACGGCTAGCGGGGTGGGATGAGCAGTTCTTC
NA	TRBD1	TRBV7-9	TRBJ2-5	CASSPRDRGDQYF	TGTGCCAGCAGCCCCCGGGACAGAGGAGACCAGTACTTC
few	NA	TRBV7-9	TRBJ2-7	CASSPDQGRGNYEQYF	TGTGCCAGCAGTCCGGACCAGGGACGGGGGAACTACGAGCAGTACTTC
NA	NA	TRBV20-1	TRBJ1-5	CSARRGGPQPQHF	TGCAGTGCCCGGAGGGGGGGGCCTCAGCCCCAGCATTTT
NA	NA	TRBV10-3	TRBJ1-4	CAISESGGEEKLFF	TGTGCCATCAGTGAGTCTGGAGGGGAGGAAAAACTGTTTTTT
few	NA	TRBV6-1	TRBJ2-7	CASRSTMGTGEQYF	TGTGCCAGCAGATCTACTATGGGGACCGGCGAGCAGTACTTC
few	NA	TRBV7-2	TRBJ1-5	CASSLVPGSNQPQHF	TGTGCCAGCAGCTTAGTCCCGGGGAGCAATCAGCCCCAGCATTTT
few	TRBD1	TRBV27	TRBJ1-1	CASSFAMTGYSAFF	TGTGCCAGCAGTTTCGCTATGACAGGGTATTCGGCTTTCTTT
NA	NA	TRBV25-1	TRBJ2-7	CASSDSYGAYEQYF	TGTGCCAGCAGTGATTCCTACGGGGCCTACGAGCAGTACTTC
few	NA	TRBV7-9	TRBJ1-1	CASSLGERTEAFF	TGTGCCAGCAGCTTGGGGGAGCGGACTGAAGCTTTCTTT
NA	TRBD1	TRBV6-2/TRBV6-3	TRBJ1-2	CASSFGQGISRSYTF	TGTGCCAGCAGCTTCGGACAGGGAATATCCAGAAGCTACACCTTC
few	NA	TRBV7-9	TRBJ2-1	CASSFRDAGHPFF	TGTGCCAGCAGCTTTAGGGACGCGGGCCATCCGTTCTTC
few	TRBD2	TRBV7-8	TRBJ2-2	CASSFGAGDGELFF	TGTGCCAGCAGCTTTGGAGCGGGAGACGGGGAGCTGTTTTTT
few	TRBD2	TRBV29-1	TRBJ2-2	CSVEDLGLAGTLELFF	TGCAGCGTTGAAGATCTAGGACTAGCGGGGACCCTAGAGCTGTTTTTT
few	TRBD1	TRBV20-1	TRBJ1-2	CSAPTGTDGYTF	TGCAGTGCGCCGACAGGGACAGATGGCTACACCTTC
NA	NA	TRBV7-2	TRBJ2-6	CASKGRNGANVLTF	TGTGCCAGCAAAGGGCGGAACGGGGCCAACGTCCTGACTTTC
NA	NA	TRBV4-2	TRBJ1-1	CASSQSGRQMNTEAFF	TGTGCCAGCAGCCAATCCGGGCGGCAGATGAACACTGAAGCTTTCTTT
few	NA	TRBV7-2	TRBJ2-5	CASSRPDYGVGETQYF	TGTGCCAGCAGCCGACCGGACTACGGTGTTGGAGAGACCCAGTACTTC
few	NA	TRBV9	TRBJ1-6	CASSGTGRVDNSPLHF	TGTGCCAGCAGCGGTACAGGGAGAGTGGATAATTCACCCCTCCACTTT